This T cell receptor beta chain came from a study of shared clonotypes between healthy human individuals. Overall study context: Three CD4 naive, three CD4 memory, two CD8 naive and one CD8 memory plate were used per donor.

Germline V gives CDR1 SGHNT, CDR2 YENEEA. This CDR3 spans 15 amino acids. Deletions cut 4 bases from V and 3 bases from J, with 14 bases between. Details on this clone: Its antigen is still unknown.

Notes on the study in general: Some clonotypes were shared by all four sorted-subset donors, while others were not shared. The non-shared ones had lower generation probabilities than the shared ones.

The authors split each subset's genomic DNA evenly across several immunoSEQ plates. The data were produced by immunoSEQ multiplex PCR, yet TCRdb's version contains in-frame clones alone and is incomplete. Among hundreds of thousands of clones, 74% were seen once, and the ten largest hold approximately 10%. The sample comprised memory CD4+ T cells sorted from blood. The subset denotes: CD45RA-negative fraction. The origin of this receptor is a man aged 25-40 years in good health. This sequence joins TRBV11-3 and TRBJ2-3, with D tentatively TRBD1 (5 bases). The CDR3 is CASSSEGGATDTQYF. For the CDR3, the DNA is TGTGCCAGCAGCTCCGAAGGTGGGGCGACAGATACGCAGTATTTT.